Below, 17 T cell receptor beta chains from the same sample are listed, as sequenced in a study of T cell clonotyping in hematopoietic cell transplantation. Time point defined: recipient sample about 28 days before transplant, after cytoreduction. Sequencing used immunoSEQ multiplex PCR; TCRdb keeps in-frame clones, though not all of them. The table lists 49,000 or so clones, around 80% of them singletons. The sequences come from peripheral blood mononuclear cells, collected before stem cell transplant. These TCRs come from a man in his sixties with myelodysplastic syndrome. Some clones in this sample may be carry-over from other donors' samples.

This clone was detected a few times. CDR3 amino acids: CASSDLRGGNQPQHF. The CDR3 nucleotides read TGTGCCAGCAGTGACCTCAGGGGAGGCAATCAGCCCCAGCATTTT. J is TRBJ1-5 and V is TRBV6-1, with a weak D call TRBD1 (6 bases). The CDR3 totals 15 residues. V lost 3 bases and J lost 2, with 11 bases in between. CDR1 MNHNS and CDR2 SASEGT come from the germline V gene.

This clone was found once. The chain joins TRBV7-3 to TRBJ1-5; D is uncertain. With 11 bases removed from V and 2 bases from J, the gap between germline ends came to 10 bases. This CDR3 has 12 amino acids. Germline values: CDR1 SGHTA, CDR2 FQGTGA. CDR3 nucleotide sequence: TGTGCCCGGCACGTTGGCAATCAGCCCCAGCATTTT. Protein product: CARHVGNQPQHF.

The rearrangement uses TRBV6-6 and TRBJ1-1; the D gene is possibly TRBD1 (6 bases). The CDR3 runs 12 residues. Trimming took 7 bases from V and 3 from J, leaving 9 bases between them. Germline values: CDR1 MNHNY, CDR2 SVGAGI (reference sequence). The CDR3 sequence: CASKRQDTEAFF. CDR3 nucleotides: TGTGCCAGCAAACGACAGGACACTGAAGCTTTCTTT.

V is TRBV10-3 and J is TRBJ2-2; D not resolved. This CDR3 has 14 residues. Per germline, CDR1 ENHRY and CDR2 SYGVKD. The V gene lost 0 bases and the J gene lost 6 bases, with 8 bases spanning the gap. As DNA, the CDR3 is TGTGCCATCAGTGAGTCCGGTTCTCCCGGGGAGCTGTTTTTT. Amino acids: CAISESGSPGELFF.

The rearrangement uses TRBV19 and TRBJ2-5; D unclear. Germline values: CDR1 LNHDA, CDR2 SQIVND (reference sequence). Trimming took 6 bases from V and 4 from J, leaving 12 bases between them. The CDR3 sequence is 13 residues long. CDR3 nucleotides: TGTGCCAGTAGGAGCCCTCTGGGAGAGACCCAGTACTTC. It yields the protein CASRSPLGETQYF.

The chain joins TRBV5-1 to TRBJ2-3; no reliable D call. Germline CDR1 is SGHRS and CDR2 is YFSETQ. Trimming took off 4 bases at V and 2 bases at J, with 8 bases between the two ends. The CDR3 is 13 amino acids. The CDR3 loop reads CASSVSYTDTQYF. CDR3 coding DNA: TGCGCCAGCAGCGTGTCCTACACAGATACGCAGTATTTT.

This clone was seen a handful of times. In DNA form, the CDR3 reads TGTGCCAGCAGCTTAAACGGTGTACAAGAGACCCAGTACTTC. Encoded protein: CASSLNGVQETQYF. The chain employs TRBV7-2 and TRBJ2-5; D ambiguous. Between the trimmed V and J ends, which lost 2 bases and 2 bases, there was a span of 9 bases. The germline CDR1 and CDR2 sequences are SGHTA and FQGNSA. The CDR3 has 14 residues.

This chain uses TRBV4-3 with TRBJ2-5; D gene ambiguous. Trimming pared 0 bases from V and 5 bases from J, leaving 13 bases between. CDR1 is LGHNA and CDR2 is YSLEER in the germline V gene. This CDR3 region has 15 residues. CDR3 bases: TGCGCCAGCAGCCAAGATTCCAACTCCTGGGAGACCCAGTACTTC. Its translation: CASSQDSNSWETQYF.

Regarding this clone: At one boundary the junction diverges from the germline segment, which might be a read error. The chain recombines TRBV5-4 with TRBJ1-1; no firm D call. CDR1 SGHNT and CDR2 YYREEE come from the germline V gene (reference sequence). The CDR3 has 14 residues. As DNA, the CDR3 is TGTGCCAGCAGCTTGGAAGTAGTGAAGACTGAAGCTTTCTTT. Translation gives CASSLEVVKTEAFF. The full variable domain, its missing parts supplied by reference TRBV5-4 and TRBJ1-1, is ETGVTQSPTHLIKTRGQQVTLRCSSQSGHNTVSWYQQALGQGPQFIFQYYREEENGRGNFPPRFSGLQFPNYSSELNVNALELDDSALYLCASSLEVVKTEAFFGQGTRLTVV.

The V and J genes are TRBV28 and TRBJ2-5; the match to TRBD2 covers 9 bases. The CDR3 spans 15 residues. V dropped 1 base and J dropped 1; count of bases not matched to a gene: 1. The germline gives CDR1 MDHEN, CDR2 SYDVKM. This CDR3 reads CASSLYSGGQETQYF. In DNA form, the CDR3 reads TGTGCCAGCAGTTTATATAGCGGGGGCCAAGAGACCCAGTACTTC. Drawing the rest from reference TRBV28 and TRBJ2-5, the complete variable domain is DVKVTQSSRYLVKRTGEKVFLECVQDMDHENMFWYRQDPGLGLRLIYFSYDVKMKEKGDIPEGYSVSREKKERFSLILESASTNQTSMYLCASSLYSGGQETQYFGPGTRLLVL.

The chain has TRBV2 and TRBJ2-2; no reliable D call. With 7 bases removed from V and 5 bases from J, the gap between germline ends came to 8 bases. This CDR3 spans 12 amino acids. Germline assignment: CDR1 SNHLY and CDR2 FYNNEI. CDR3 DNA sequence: TGTGCCAGCATTTACAGTACCGGGGAGCTGTTTTTT. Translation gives CASIYSTGELFF. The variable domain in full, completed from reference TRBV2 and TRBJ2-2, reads EPEVTQTPSHQVTQMGQEVILRCVPISNHLYFYWYRQILGQKVEFLVSFYNNEISEKSEIFDDQFSVERPDGSNFTLKIRSTKLEDSAMYFCASIYSTGELFFGEGSRLTVL.

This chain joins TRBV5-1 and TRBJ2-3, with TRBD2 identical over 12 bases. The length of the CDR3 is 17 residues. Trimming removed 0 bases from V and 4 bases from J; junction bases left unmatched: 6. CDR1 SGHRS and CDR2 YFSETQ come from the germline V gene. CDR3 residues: CASSLVPSGGAADTQYF. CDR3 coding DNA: TGCGCCAGCAGCTTGGTGCCTAGCGGGGGGGCCGCAGATACGCAGTATTTT.

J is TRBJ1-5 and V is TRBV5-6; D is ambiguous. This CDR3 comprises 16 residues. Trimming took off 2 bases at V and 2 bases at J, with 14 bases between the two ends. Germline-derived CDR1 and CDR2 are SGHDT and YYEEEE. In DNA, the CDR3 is TGTGCCAGCAGCTTTGGACCTACGGTAGGCAATCAGCCCCAGCATTTT. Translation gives CASSFGPTVGNQPQHF.

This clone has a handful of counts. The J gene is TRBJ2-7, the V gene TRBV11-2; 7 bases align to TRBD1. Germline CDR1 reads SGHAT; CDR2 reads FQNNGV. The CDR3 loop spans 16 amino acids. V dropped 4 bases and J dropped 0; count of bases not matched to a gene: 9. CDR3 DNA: TGTGCCAGCAGCTGGGCGACAGGGTGGTCCTCCTACGAGCAGTACTTC. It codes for CASSWATGWSSYEQYF.

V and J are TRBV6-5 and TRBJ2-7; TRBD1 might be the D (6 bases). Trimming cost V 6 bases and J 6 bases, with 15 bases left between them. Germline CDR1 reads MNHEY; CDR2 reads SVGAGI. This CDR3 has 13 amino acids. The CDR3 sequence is CASRQYRVAEQYF. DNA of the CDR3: TGTGCCAGCAGACAATACAGGGTGGCCGAGCAGTACTTC.

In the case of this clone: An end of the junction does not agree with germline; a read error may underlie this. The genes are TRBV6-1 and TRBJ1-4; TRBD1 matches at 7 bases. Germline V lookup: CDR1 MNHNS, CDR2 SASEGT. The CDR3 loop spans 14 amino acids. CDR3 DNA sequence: TGTGCCAGCAGGGAAGACAGGGTTAATGAAAAACTGTTTTTT. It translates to CASREDRVNEKLFF.

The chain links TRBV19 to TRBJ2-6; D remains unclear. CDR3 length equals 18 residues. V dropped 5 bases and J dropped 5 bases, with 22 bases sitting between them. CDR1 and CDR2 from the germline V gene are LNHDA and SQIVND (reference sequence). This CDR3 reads CASSSKLTSQSRANVLTF. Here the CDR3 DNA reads TGTGCCAGTAGTTCAAAACTGACATCACAAAGTCGGGCCAACGTCCTGACTTTC.